Below are 2 T cell receptor beta chains sequenced from a single sample in a study of blood T cell repertoires in COVID-19. Clones were sequenced by immunoSEQ multiplex PCR, and TCRdb holds only the in-frame ones, with some missing. The sample has over 150,000 clones; 85% to 90% are singletons. Sequencing was done on a sample of peripheral blood. Receptors were obtained from a woman under 30 who had recovered from COVID-19.

This chain links TRBV27 with TRBJ1-1; D uncertain. With 6 bases removed from V and 1 base from J, the gap between germline ends came to 9 bases. The length of the CDR3 is 13 residues. Per germline, CDR1 MNHEY and CDR2 SMNVEV (reference sequence). The CDR3 region has the DNA TGTGCCAGCAGGGTGAACAGGAACACTGAAGCTTTCTTT. It codes for CASRVNRNTEAFF.

This clone came up once. Other DNA sequences of this sample code for an identical CDR3. The CDR3 region is CASSLAAGGTEAFF. The CDR3 nucleotides are TGCGCCAGCAGCTTGGCCGCAGGGGGGACTGAAGCTTTCTTT. The chain links TRBV5-1 to TRBJ1-1; 7 bases align to TRBD1. The V gene's germline CDR1 is SGHRS and CDR2 YFSETQ. V shed 0 bases and J 5 bases; nucleotides not matched to a gene: 4. The CDR3 loop spans 14 amino acids.